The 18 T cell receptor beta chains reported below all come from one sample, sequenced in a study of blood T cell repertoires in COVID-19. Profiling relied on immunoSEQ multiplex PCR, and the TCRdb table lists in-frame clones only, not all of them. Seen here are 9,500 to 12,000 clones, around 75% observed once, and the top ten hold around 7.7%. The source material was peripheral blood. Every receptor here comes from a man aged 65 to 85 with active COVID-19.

CDR3 nucleotides: TGTGCCACCTCCCCTTGGCGGGGGAACACTGAAGCTTTCTTT. Translation: CATSPWRGNTEAFF. V usage is TRBV19 and J usage is TRBJ1-1; D not resolved. V was cut by 10 bases and J by 1 base, with 16 bases left in between. Per the germline V gene, CDR1 is LNHDA and CDR2 is SQIVND (reference sequence). The CDR3 has 14 residues.

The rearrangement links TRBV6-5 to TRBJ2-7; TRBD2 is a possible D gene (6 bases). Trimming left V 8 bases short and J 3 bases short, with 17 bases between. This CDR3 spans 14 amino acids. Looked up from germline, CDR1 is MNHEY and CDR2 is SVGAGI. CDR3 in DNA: TGTGCCAGCCGAGAGGTGCAGGGACTCTACGAGCAGTACTTC. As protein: CASREVQGLYEQYF.

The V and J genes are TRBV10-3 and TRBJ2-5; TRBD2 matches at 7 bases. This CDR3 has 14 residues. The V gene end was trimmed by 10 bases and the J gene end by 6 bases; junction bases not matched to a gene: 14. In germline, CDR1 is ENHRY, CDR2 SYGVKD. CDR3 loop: CATRSGGGLKTQYF. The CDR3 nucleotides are TGTGCCACCAGATCCGGCGGGGGACTAAAGACCCAGTACTTC.

This CDR3 reads CASSALTGGNTEAFF. CDR3 nucleotides: TGTGCCAGTAGTGCCCTCACAGGGGGAAATACTGAAGCTTTCTTT. The V and J genes are TRBV19 and TRBJ1-1; TRBD1 aligns across 8 bases. In germline, CDR1 is LNHDA, CDR2 SQIVND (reference sequence). CDR3 length: 15 amino acids. Trimming cost V 5 bases and J 5 bases; bases outside gene matches: 10.

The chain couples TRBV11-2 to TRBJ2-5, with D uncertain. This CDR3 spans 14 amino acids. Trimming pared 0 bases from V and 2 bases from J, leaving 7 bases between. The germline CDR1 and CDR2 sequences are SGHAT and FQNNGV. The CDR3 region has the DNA TGTGCCAGCAGCTTAGACATTACTCAAGAGACCCAGTACTTC. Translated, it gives CASSLDITQETQYF. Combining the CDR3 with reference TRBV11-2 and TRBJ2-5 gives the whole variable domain EAGVAQSPRYKIIEKRQSVAFWCNPISGHATLYWYQQILGQGPKLLIQFQNNGVVDDSQLPKDRFSAERLKGVDSTLKIQPAKLEDSAVYLCASSLDITQETQYFGPGTRLLVL.

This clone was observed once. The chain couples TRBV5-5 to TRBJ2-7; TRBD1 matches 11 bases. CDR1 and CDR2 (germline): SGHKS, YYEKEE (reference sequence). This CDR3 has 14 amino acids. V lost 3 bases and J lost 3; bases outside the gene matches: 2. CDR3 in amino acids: CASSWDRGYYEQYF. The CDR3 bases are TGTGCCAGCAGCTGGGACAGGGGGTACTACGAGCAGTACTTC.

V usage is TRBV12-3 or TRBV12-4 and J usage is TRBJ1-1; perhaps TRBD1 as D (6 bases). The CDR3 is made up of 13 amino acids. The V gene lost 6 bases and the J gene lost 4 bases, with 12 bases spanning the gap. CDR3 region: CASSQQGFTEAFF. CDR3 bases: TGTGCCAGCAGCCAACAGGGTTTCACTGAAGCTTTCTTT.

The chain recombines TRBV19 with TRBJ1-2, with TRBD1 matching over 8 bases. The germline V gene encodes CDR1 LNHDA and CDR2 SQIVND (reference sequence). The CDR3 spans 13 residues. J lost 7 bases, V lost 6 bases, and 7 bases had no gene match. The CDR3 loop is CASRRTGPFGYTF. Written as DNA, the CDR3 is TGTGCCAGTAGAAGGACAGGGCCATTTGGCTACACCTTC.

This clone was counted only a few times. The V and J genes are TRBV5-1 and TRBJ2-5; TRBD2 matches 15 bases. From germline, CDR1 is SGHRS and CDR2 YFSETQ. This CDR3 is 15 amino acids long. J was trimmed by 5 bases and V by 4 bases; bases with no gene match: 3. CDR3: CASSRTSGGAETQYF. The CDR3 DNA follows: TGCGCCAGCAGCCGGACTAGCGGGGGGGCTGAGACCCAGTACTTC.

The CDR3 is CASSPDRGRPQHF. The DNA for the CDR3 is TGTGCCAGCAGCCCGGACAGGGGTCGACCCCAGCATTTT. This chain joins TRBV5-4 and TRBJ1-5; 9 nucleotides align to TRBD1. This CDR3 region has 13 residues. CDR1 is SGHNT and CDR2 is YYREEE in the germline V gene (reference sequence). Trimming took 4 bases from V and 10 from J; bases not matched to a gene: 6.

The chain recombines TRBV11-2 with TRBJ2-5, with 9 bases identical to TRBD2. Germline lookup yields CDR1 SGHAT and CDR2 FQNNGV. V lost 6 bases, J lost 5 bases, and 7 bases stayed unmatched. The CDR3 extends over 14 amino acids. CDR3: CASRPAGGWETQYF. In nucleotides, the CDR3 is TGTGCCAGCAGGCCAGCGGGGGGCTGGGAGACCCAGTACTTC.

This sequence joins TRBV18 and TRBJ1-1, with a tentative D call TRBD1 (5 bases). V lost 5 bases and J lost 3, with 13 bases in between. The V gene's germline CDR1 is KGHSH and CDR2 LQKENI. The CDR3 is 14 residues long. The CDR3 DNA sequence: TGTGCCAGCTCAGCCCTGGGGGGATACACTGAAGCTTTCTTT. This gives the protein CASSALGGYTEAFF.

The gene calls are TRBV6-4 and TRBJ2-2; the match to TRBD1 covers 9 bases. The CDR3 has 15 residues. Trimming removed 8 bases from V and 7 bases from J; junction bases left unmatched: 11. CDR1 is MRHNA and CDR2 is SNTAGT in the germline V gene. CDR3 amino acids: CASYWDRVSGGELFF. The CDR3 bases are TGTGCCAGCTATTGGGACAGGGTGTCGGGCGGGGAGCTGTTTTTT.

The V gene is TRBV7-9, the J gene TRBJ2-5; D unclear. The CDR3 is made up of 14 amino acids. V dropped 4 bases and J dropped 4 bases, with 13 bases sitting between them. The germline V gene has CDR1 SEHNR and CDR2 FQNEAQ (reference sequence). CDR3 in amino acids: CASSSRIARETQYF. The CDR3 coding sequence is TGTGCCAGCAGCTCCCGTATAGCCCGAGAGACCCAGTACTTC.

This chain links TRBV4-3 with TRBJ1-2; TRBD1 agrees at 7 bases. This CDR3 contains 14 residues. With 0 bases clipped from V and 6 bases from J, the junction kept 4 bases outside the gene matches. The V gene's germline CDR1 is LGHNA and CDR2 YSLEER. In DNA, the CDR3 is TGCGCCAGCAGCCAAGATTTCAGGGGGAATGGCTACACCTTC. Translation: CASSQDFRGNGYTF.

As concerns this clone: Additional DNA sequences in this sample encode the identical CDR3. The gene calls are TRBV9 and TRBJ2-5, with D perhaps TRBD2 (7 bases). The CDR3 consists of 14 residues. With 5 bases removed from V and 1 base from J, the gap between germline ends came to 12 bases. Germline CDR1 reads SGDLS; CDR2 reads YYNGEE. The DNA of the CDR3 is TGTGCCAGCAGTGGTGGGGGGGCCCAAGAGACCCAGTACTTC. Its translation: CASSGGGAQETQYF.

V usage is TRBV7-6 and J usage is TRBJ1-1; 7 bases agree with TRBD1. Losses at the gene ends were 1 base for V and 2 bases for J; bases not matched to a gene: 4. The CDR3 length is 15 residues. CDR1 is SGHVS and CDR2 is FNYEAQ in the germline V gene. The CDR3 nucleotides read TGTGCCAGCAGCTTAGAGTGGGACAGTAACACTGAAGCTTTCTTT. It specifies CASSLEWDSNTEAFF.

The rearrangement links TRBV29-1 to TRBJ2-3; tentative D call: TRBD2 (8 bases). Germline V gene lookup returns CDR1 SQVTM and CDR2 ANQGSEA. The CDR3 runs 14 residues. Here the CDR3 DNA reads TGCACTTTCGGGGGGGGACAGAGCACAGATACGCAGTATTTT. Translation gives CTFGGGQSTDTQYF.